A selection of T cell receptor beta chains follows, all from one sample in a study of T-cell reconstitution after alpha-beta-depleted transplantation in children. TCRdb re-called the PCR reads through MiXCR, storing one row per CDR3 protein. The sample yields some 290,000 distinct CDR3 sequences, 9.5% to 10% seen once. The sequencing here drew on PBMCs from the stem cell graft donor, taken from the stem cell graft. These receptor sequences come from a human donor who donated a stem cell graft to a child with SCID. The CDR3 runs from the conserved cysteine through the conserved F or W. Each record gives: J gene, V gene, D gene, clone size, CDR3 protein, CDR3 DNA. The D gene is left open where the match is weak. The size field is filled for only some rows; it gives once, few, many or a size class.

TRBJ2-6 TRBV10-3 TRBD1 few CATPGQSGANVLTF TGTGCCACACCGGGACAGTCTGGGGCCAACGTCCTGACTTTC
TRBJ2-1 TRBV7-6 . many CASSLTARQKSSYNEQFF TGTGCCAGCAGCCTAACCGCACGACAGAAAAGCTCCTACAATGAGCAGTTCTTC
TRBJ2-7 TRBV20-1 TRBD2 . CSARWGGYEQYF TGCAGTGCTAGATGGGGGGGGTACGAGCAGTACTTC
TRBJ2-7 TRBV19 . few CASSFRDGVGEQYF TGTGCCAGTAGTTTCCGGGACGGGGTTGGCGAGCAGTACTTC
TRBJ2-2 TRBV9 . few CASSGLRGDTGELFF TGTGCCAGCAGCGGCCTGAGGGGTGACACCGGGGAGCTGTTTTTT
TRBJ2-7 TRBV7-9 . . CASSLAGHSYEQYF TGTGCCAGCAGCCTTGCGGGACACTCCTACGAGCAGTACTTC
TRBJ2-2 TRBV11-2 TRBD2 . CASSHVLAGVTGELFF TGTGCCAGCAGCCACGTTCTAGCGGGGGTCACCGGGGAGCTGTTTTTT
TRBJ1-2 TRBV5-1 . many CASSLDPGTNYGYTF TGCGCCAGCAGCTTGGATCCGGGAACTAACTATGGCTACACCTTC
TRBJ2-3 TRBV6-5 TRBD2 . CAIGGAADTQYF TGTGCCATCGGGGGGGCGGCAGATACGCAGTATTTT
TRBJ2-3 TRBV7-2 . many CASSLSIQGGSTDTQYF TGTGCCAGCAGCTTATCAATCCAGGGGGGCTCCACAGATACGCAGTATTTT
TRBJ2-2 TRBV28 . . CASSLIREAGELFF TGTGCCAGCAGTTTAATAAGGGAAGCCGGGGAGCTGTTTTTT
TRBJ2-2 TRBV5-1 . . CASSLVQGPTGELFF TGCGCCAGCAGCTTGGTTCAGGGGCCCACCGGGGAGCTGTTTTTT
TRBJ2-3 TRBV3-1 . . CATSKQVPWTDTQYF TGTGCCACCTCCAAGCAGGTGCCTTGGACAGATACGCAGTATTTT
TRBJ1-5 TRBV7-8 . few CASSLQRLGNQPQHF TGTGCCAGCAGCCTTCAGAGATTGGGCAATCAGCCCCAGCATTTT
TRBJ1-2 TRBV7-3 TRBD1 few CASSEGQGRLYGYTF TGTGCCAGCAGCGAGGGACAGGGGAGACTCTATGGCTACACCTTC
TRBJ1-3 TRBV28 . many CASSLLGSDVSTIYF TGTGCCAGCAGTTTATTAGGGTCGGACGTCAGTACCATATATTTT
TRBJ1-4 TRBV12-3/TRBV12-4 . few CASSRTDIFSATNEKLFF TGTGCCAGCAGTCGTACCGACATTTTCTCAGCAACTAATGAAAAACTGTTTTTT
TRBJ1-2 TRBV27 . . CASSAANYGYTF TGTGCCAGCAGTGCCGCTAACTATGGCTACACCTTC
TRBJ1-5 TRBV3-1 . . CASSPSTYSNQPQHF TGTGCCAGCAGCCCTTCCACTTATAGCAATCAGCCCCAGCATTTT
TRBJ2-7 TRBV6-2/TRBV6-3 . . CASSYSSGDLYEQYF TGTGCCAGCAGTTACTCCTCGGGGGACCTTTACGAGCAGTACTTC
TRBJ2-7 TRBV20-1 TRBD2 many CSAIGTSGVLEQYF TGCAGTGCTATCGGGACTAGCGGGGTATTAGAGCAGTACTTC
TRBJ1-3 TRBV10-3 . . CAIKLQGNSAGNTIYF TGTGCCATCAAACTTCAGGGTAACTCGGCGGGAAACACCATATATTTT
TRBJ1-5 TRBV29-1 . . CSVAGTSNQPQHF TGCAGCGTTGCGGGGACTAGCAATCAGCCCCAGCATTTT
TRBJ2-3 TRBV12-3/TRBV12-4 TRBD2 many CASSSRGGGFTDTQYF TGTGCCAGCAGCTCCAGGGGCGGGGGGTTCACAGATACGCAGTATTTT
TRBJ2-1 TRBV3-1 TRBD2 many CASSHRLSGGVYNEQFF TGTGCCAGCAGCCATAGACTTAGCGGGGGAGTCTACAATGAGCAGTTCTTC
TRBJ2-3 TRBV5-1 TRBD1 . CASSLTTGDGTQYF TGCGCCAGCAGCTTGACCACAGGGGATGGCACGCAGTATTTT
TRBJ1-5 TRBV5-6 . . CASTKTEGHSNQPQHF TGTGCCAGCACCAAAACAGAGGGTCATAGCAATCAGCCCCAGCATTTT
TRBJ1-1 TRBV2 TRBD1 few CASIFGQGRTEAFF TGTGCCAGCATTTTCGGACAGGGTAGGACTGAAGCTTTCTTT